The 28 T cell receptor beta chains below all came from one sample that was sequenced in a study of STAT5B mutations in CD4+ large granular lymphocyte leukemia. Some clones are missing from TCRdb's copy, which holds only in-frame ones; the method was immunoSEQ multiplex PCR. The sample yields 30,000 to 35,000 clones, roughly 80% seen once. Specimen: CD4+ T cells from blood buffy coats. Receptors originate from a human donor in good health.

This clone was observed once. The CDR3 here is CASSYRERFWETQYF. Written as DNA, the CDR3 is TGTGCCAGCAGTTATCGGGAGCGGTTTTGGGAGACCCAGTACTTC. This chain joins TRBV6-5 and TRBJ2-5; tentatively, D is TRBD2 (6 bases). Germline V gene sequence: CDR1 MNHEY, CDR2 SVGAGI. V was pared by 3 bases and J by 5 bases, with 16 bases between. This CDR3 has 15 amino acids.

This chain connects TRBV4-2 to TRBJ2-3; D remains ambiguous. V shed 0 bases and J shed 3 bases, with 10 bases lying between them. Germline V gene lookup returns CDR1 LGHNA and CDR2 YNFKEQ. The CDR3 runs to 15 residues. CDR3 residues: CASSQDLRITDTQYF. The CDR3 nucleotides are TGTGCCAGCAGCCAAGATCTACGGATTACAGATACGCAGTATTTT.

The chain links TRBV6-1 to TRBJ1-6; 9 bases align to TRBD1. Germline V gene lookup returns CDR1 MNHNS and CDR2 SASEGT. Trimming removed 6 bases from V and 8 bases from J; junction bases left unmatched: 2. The CDR3 spans 13 residues. In nucleotides, the CDR3 is TGTGCCAGCAGGGGACAGGGTTATTCACCCCTCCACTTT. This encodes CASRGQGYSPLHF.

This chain connects TRBV7-9 to TRBJ2-3; 9 bases align to TRBD2. This CDR3 contains 16 residues. The junction had 7 bases not matched to a gene; V was cut back by 3 bases and J by 3 bases. Per germline, CDR1 SEHNR and CDR2 FQNEAQ (reference sequence). The CDR3 DNA reads as TGTGCCAGCAGCTTGGAGACTAGCGGCCGGACAGATACGCAGTATTTT. Encoded protein: CASSLETSGRTDTQYF.

V gene TRBV27 combines with J gene TRBJ2-3, with 8 bases lining up with TRBD2. The CDR3 is 14 residues long. Losses at the gene ends were 2 bases for V and 4 bases for J; bases not matched to a gene: 2. CDR1 and CDR2 (germline): MNHEY, SMNVEV (reference sequence). The CDR3 loop is CASSLTSGSDTQYF. The CDR3 nucleotides read TGTGCCAGCAGTTTAACTAGCGGATCAGATACGCAGTATTTT.

The V call is TRBV13, the J call TRBJ2-3; 10 positions match TRBD1. Trimming cost V 5 bases and J 2 bases; bases outside gene matches: 4. Germline lookup yields CDR1 PRHDT and CDR2 FYEKMQ (reference sequence). There are 15 residues in the CDR3. For the CDR3, the DNA is TGTGCCAGCAGCCGGGACAGGGGCGACACAGATACGCAGTATTTT. Translation: CASSRDRGDTDTQYF.

This rearrangement joins TRBV6-6 to TRBJ2-7; D is ambiguous. The germline V gene has CDR1 MNHNY and CDR2 SVGAGI (reference sequence). This CDR3 comprises 11 residues. Trimming pared 7 bases from V and 2 bases from J, leaving 6 bases between. DNA of the CDR3: TGTGCCAGCATTGACACCTACGAGCAGTACTTC. This codes for CASIDTYEQYF.

This clone was observed a single time. The CDR3 reads CASSKAGEGITGELFF. The CDR3 DNA is TGTGCCAGCAGTAAAGCGGGAGAAGGAATCACCGGGGAGCTGTTTTTT. The J gene is TRBJ2-2, the V gene TRBV25-1, with 8 bases that match TRBD2. V trimming: 5 bases; J trimming: 4 bases; junction bases outside the gene matches: 9. This CDR3 comprises 16 residues. CDR1 MGHDK and CDR2 SYGVNS come from the germline V gene.

The chain is built from TRBV2 and TRBJ1-2, with 9 bases lining up with TRBD1. Trimming at V came to 6 bases and at J to 3 bases, leaving 14 bases not matched to a gene. The CDR3 totals 17 residues. CDR1 is SNHLY, CDR2 FYNNEI, per germline. The CDR3 DNA sequence: TGTGCCAGCAGACCCCGGGACAGGGTATTATTCGACTATGGCTACACCTTC. This translates into CASRPRDRVLFDYGYTF.

The CDR3 spells CASSQVGGSAKNIQYF. The CDR3 DNA is TGTGCCAGCAGCCAAGTGGGGGGTTCAGCCAAAAACATTCAGTACTTC. V usage is TRBV4-2 and J usage is TRBJ2-4; a weak D match, TRBD2 (6 bases). CDR3 length: 16 amino acids. Germline-derived CDR1 and CDR2 are LGHNA and YNFKEQ. V lost 1 base, J lost 0 bases, and 10 bases lay in between.

This clone was seen a handful of times. This chain joins TRBV15 and TRBJ2-5, with 10 bases fitting TRBD2. Looked up from germline, CDR1 is LNHNV and CDR2 is YYDKDF (reference sequence). This CDR3 spans 16 amino acids. Germline trimming cut 0 bases from V and 1 base from J; bases unmatched to any gene: 2. As DNA, the CDR3 is TGTGCCACCAGCAGAGACCCTAGCGGGGGCCAAGAGACCCAGTACTTC. Translating it yields CATSRDPSGGQETQYF. Combining the CDR3 with reference TRBV15 and TRBJ2-5 gives the whole variable domain DAMVIQNPRYQVTQFGKPVTLSCSQTLNHNVMYWYQQKSSQAPKLLFHYYDKDFNNEADTPDNFQSRRPNTSFCFLDIRSPGLGDTAMYLCATSRDPSGGQETQYFGPGTRLLVL.

The V and J genes are TRBV10-3 and TRBJ2-7; TRBD1 aligns across 9 bases. Looked up from germline, CDR1 is ENHRY and CDR2 is SYGVKD. The length of the CDR3 is 14 residues. Trimming cost V 6 bases and J 5 bases; bases outside gene matches: 8. The DNA of the CDR3 is TGTGCCATCAGGTCGGGACAGGGAGACGACGAGCAGTACTTC. Amino acids: CAIRSGQGDDEQYF.

Turning to this clone: An end of the junction differs from the germline gene, which may be a read error. The chain recombines TRBV4-1 with TRBJ2-6; TRBD1 aligns across 9 bases. This CDR3 has 19 residues. CDR1 and CDR2 from the germline V gene are MGHRA and YSYEKL. The CDR3 bases are TGCGCCAGCAGCCAAGCTTGGAGGACAGGGGAACCTGGGGACAACGTCCTGACTTTC. This translates into CASSQAWRTGEPGDNVLTF.

In DNA form, the CDR3 reads TGTGCCAGCAGTGTAAGAACTACCGGGGAGCTGTTTTTT. Amino acid sequence: CASSVRTTGELFF. The V gene is TRBV7-6, the J gene TRBJ2-2; D is undetermined. The CDR3 is made up of 13 amino acids. The germline V gene encodes CDR1 SGHVS and CDR2 FNYEAQ. V lost 6 bases, J lost 5 bases, and 10 bases lay in between.

DNA of the CDR3: TGTGCCAGCAGTTATTTAACACAGGGGGCGGGCGACAATGAGCAGTTCTTC. It yields the protein CASSYLTQGAGDNEQFF. The chain employs TRBV28 and TRBJ2-1, with TRBD1 matching 9 bases. Germline CDR1 MDHEN, CDR2 SYDVKM. This CDR3 contains 17 residues. The V segment lost 4 bases and the J segment 5 bases; nucleotides outside the gene matches: 12.

This clone has just a few counts. The rearrangement links TRBV27 to TRBJ1-1; D is unresolved. Trimming left V 1 base short and J 1 base short, with 4 bases between. This CDR3 is built from 13 residues. Germline-derived CDR1 and CDR2 are MNHEY and SMNVEV (reference sequence). CDR3 loop: CASSLLENTEAFF. CDR3 in DNA: TGTGCCAGCAGTTTATTGGAGAACACTGAAGCTTTCTTT.

V gene TRBV5-6 combines with J gene TRBJ2-2; 7 bases agree with TRBD1. Germline CDR1 is SGHDT and CDR2 is YYEEEE. CDR3 length: 14 amino acids. V shed 4 bases and J 5 bases; nucleotides not matched to a gene: 5. The CDR3 loop is CASSIGTETGELFF. The CDR3 DNA sequence: TGTGCCAGCAGCATCGGGACAGAGACCGGGGAGCTGTTTTTT.

This sequence joins TRBV5-5 and TRBJ1-3; D not resolved. Germline-derived CDR1 and CDR2 are SGHKS and YYEKEE (reference sequence). The CDR3 runs 15 residues. Between the trimmed V and J ends, which lost 1 base and 1 base, there was a span of 9 bases. The CDR3 here is CASSLFRDSGNTIYF. The CDR3 nucleotides are TGTGCCAGCAGCTTGTTTAGGGATTCTGGAAACACCATATATTTT.

This clone appeared a few times. V usage is TRBV19 and J usage is TRBJ2-1; 15 nucleotides agree with TRBD2. With V trimmed by 7 bases and J by 7 bases, 5 bases remained unmatched. Germline V gene sequence: CDR1 LNHDA, CDR2 SQIVND (reference sequence). The CDR3 contains 15 residues. The CDR3 coding sequence is TGTGCCAGTACTGGGACTAGCGGGAGGACGAATGAGCAGTTCTTC. Translated: CASTGTSGRTNEQFF.

This clone was seen a handful of times. CDR3 protein: CASSMRASSNQPQHF. CDR3 DNA: TGTGCCAGTAGTATGAGGGCCAGTAGCAATCAGCCCCAGCATTTT. The gene calls are TRBV19 and TRBJ1-5, with no clear D. V gave up 3 bases and J gave up 0 bases, with 9 bases separating them. Germline-derived CDR1 and CDR2 are LNHDA and SQIVND (reference sequence). The CDR3 spans 15 residues.

CDR3 residues: CASSRLAGVPDTQYF. The CDR3 DNA reads as TGTGCCAGCAGCCGCTTAGCGGGAGTTCCTGATACGCAGTATTTT. The gene calls are TRBV28 and TRBJ2-3, with 9 positions matching TRBD2. With V trimmed by 6 bases and J by 6 bases, 10 bases remained unmatched. The V gene's germline CDR1 is MDHEN and CDR2 SYDVKM. The CDR3 consists of 15 residues.

The V gene is TRBV18, the J gene TRBJ2-7, with a weak D call TRBD2 (7 bases). Germline V gene data show CDR1 as KGHSH and CDR2 as LQKENI. V was clipped by 2 bases and J by 5 bases, with 16 bases between them. The CDR3 sequence is 15 residues long. Here the CDR3 reads CASSPTGGEGDEQYF. CDR3 bases: TGTGCCAGCTCACCAACGGGCGGGGAGGGGGACGAGCAGTACTTC.

V gene TRBV18 combines with J gene TRBJ2-3; 9 bases map to TRBD1. The V and J ends lost 3 bases and 4 bases, in that order; junction bases with no gene match: 8. Germline assignment: CDR1 KGHSH and CDR2 LQKENI. The CDR3 runs 16 residues. The CDR3: CASSPGGQGSADTQYF. In DNA form, the CDR3 reads TGTGCCAGCTCACCCGGGGGACAGGGAAGCGCAGATACGCAGTATTTT.

This clone was detected only once. CDR3 sequence: CASSPRDSTLGETQYF. DNA for the CDR3: TGTGCCAGCTCACCAAGGGACTCTACTCTGGGAGAGACCCAGTACTTC. The rearrangement links TRBV18 to TRBJ2-5; tentatively, D is TRBD2 (6 bases). Trimming took off 2 bases at V and 4 bases at J, with 17 bases between the two ends. CDR1 is KGHSH, CDR2 LQKENI, per germline. The CDR3 consists of 16 residues.

This sequence joins TRBV6-1 and TRBJ2-3; tentatively, D is TRBD1 (6 bases). CDR3 length: 17 residues. V shed 4 bases and J shed 4 bases, with 21 bases lying between them. CDR1 MNHNS and CDR2 SASEGT come from the germline V gene. This CDR3 is CASSASLDSLRADTQYF. In DNA, the CDR3 is TGTGCCAGCAGTGCATCATTGGACAGTTTAAGAGCAGATACGCAGTATTTT.

The chain carries TRBV29-1 and TRBJ2-2; no definite D call. V shed 5 bases and J shed 1 base, with 11 bases lying between them. The CDR3 sequence is 14 residues long. CDR1 and CDR2 from the germline V gene are SQVTM and ANQGSEA. CDR3 in amino acids: CSVLGRLNTGELFF. The CDR3 DNA sequence: TGCAGCGTTCTCGGCAGGTTGAACACCGGGGAGCTGTTTTTT.

The chain couples TRBV7-8 to TRBJ1-2, with TRBD1 identical over 7 bases. The CDR3 contains 13 residues. The V gene end was trimmed by 5 bases and the J gene end by 4 bases; junction bases not matched to a gene: 4. Germline CDR1 SGHVS, CDR2 FQNEAQ. CDR3 sequence reads: CASSLQGLYGYTF. DNA of the CDR3: TGTGCCAGCAGCCTACAGGGGCTCTATGGCTACACCTTC.

V gene TRBV11-2 combines with J gene TRBJ2-7; D possibly uses TRBD1 or TRBD2 (5 bases each). The V end lost 4 bases, the J end lost 9 bases, and 22 bases lay between the germline ends. Germline V gene sequence: CDR1 SGHAT, CDR2 FQNNGV. The CDR3 consists of 15 residues. The CDR3 reads CASSSLKGPGWGQYF. The DNA for the CDR3 is TGTGCCAGCAGCTCCCTAAAGGGGCCGGGATGGGGGCAGTACTTC.